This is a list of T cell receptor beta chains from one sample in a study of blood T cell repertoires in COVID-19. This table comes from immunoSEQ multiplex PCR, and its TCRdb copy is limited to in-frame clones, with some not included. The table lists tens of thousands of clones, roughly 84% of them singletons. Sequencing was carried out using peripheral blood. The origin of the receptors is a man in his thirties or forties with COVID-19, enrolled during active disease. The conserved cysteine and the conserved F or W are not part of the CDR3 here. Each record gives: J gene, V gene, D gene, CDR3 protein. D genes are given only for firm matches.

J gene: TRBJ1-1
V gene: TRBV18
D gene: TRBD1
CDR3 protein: ASSLDRGVNTEAF

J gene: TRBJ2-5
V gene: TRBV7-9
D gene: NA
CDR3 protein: ASSFSGLQETQY

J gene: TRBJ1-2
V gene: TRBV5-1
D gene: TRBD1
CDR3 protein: ASSLGQQGTGGYT

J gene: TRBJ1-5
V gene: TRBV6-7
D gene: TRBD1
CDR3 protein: ASSYPRDRGGQPQH

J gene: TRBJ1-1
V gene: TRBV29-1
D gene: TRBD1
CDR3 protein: SVQKGASWNTEAF

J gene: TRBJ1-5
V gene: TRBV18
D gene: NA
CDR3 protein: ASSPPGDNQPQH

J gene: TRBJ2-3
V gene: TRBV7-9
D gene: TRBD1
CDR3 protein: ASSLGQGQRKTDTQY

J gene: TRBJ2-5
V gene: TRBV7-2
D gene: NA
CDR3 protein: ASSTTGTRETQY

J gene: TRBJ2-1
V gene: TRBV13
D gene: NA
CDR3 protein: ASSLEGSLGPYNEQF

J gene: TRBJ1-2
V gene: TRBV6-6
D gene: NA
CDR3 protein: ASSPQGNYGYT

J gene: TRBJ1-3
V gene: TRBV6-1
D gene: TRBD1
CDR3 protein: ASSGTASGNTIY

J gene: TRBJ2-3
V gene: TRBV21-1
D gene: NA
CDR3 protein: ASSRGDCTDTQY

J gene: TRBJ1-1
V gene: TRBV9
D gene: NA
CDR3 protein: ASSPRGVNTEAF

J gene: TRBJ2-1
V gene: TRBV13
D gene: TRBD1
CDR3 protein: ATSPGQGAPRLPF

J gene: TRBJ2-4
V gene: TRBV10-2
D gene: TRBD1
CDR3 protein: ASSESNRGRNIQY

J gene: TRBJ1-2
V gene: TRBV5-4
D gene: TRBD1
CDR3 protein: ASSTATGNGYT

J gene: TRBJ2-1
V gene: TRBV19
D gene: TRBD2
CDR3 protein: ASSTAGGPLYEQF

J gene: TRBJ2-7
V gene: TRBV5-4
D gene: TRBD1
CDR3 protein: ASSLGGSTGLHEQY

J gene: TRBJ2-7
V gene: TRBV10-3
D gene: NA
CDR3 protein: AISEVSSYEQY

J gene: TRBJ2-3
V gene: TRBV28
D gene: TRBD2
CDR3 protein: ASRRTSGRGDTQY

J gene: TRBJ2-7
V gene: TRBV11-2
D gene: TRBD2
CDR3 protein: ASSSINRAKREAPYEQY

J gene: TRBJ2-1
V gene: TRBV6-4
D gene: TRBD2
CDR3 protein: ASSETSGRADEQF

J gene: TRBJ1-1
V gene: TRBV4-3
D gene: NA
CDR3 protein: ASSVRVVGTEAF

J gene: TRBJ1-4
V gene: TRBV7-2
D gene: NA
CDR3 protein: ASSLATDGGEKLF

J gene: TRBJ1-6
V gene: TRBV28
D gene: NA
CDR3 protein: ASGTFGFGNNSPLH

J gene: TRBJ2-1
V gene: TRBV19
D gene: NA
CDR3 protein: ASGRTAGEQF

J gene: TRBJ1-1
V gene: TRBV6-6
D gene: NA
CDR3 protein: ASSPSPSQINTEAF

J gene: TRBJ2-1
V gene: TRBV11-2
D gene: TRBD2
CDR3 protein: ASSGLANEQF

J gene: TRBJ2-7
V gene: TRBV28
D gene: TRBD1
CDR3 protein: ASNSGQGDEQY

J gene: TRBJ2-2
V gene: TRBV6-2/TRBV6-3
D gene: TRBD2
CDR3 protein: ASSYSTGGDTGELF

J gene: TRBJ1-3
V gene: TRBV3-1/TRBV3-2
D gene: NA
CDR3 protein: ASSRRRTSSGNTIY

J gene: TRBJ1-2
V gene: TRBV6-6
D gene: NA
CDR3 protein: ATLGGDYGYT

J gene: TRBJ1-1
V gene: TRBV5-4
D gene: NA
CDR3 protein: ASRGGTEAF

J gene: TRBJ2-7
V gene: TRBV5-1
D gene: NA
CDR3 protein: ASREGREQY

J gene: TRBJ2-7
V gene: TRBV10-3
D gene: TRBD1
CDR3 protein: AITRTGGSYEQY

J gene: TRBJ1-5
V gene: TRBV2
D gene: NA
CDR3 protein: ASSEALARGNQPQH

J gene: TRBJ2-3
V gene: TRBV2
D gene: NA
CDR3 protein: ASSFSADTQY

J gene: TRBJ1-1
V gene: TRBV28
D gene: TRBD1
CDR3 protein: ASRKTGFAEAF

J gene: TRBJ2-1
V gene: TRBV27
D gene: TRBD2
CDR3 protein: ASSLEGLAGVEQF

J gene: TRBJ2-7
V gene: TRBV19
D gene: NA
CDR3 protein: ASSKSPGSRTHEQY

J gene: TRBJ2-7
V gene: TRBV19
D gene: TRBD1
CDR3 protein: ASSTIDRVYEQY

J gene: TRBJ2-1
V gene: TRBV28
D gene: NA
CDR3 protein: ASSLNTRAASSYNEQF

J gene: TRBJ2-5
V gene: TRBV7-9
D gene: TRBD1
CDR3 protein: ASSPIGQAQETQY

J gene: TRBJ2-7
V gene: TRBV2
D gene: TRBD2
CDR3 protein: ASRRGGRGTYEQY

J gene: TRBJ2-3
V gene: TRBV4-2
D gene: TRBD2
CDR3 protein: ASSQVPQLAGGTDTQY

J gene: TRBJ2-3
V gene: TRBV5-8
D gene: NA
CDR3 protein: ASSLPLEDTQY

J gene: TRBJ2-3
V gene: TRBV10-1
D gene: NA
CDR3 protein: ASRASPSPTDTQY

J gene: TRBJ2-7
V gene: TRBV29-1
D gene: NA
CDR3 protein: SARGLGYEQY

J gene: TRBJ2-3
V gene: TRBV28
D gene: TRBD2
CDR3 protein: ASRLLAGGTDTQY

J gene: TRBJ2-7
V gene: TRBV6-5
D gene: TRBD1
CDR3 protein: ATNYRGTYEQY